This TCR beta chain was recorded in a study of T cells after yellow fever vaccination. Worth noting for this clonotype: Its antigen is as yet unknown.

The CDR3 sequence is 14 residues long. Germline V gene lookup returns CDR1 MNHNS and CDR2 SASEGT. Trimming stripped 6 bases from V and 0 bases from J, with 9 bases between. Study outcomes and limitations: Repertoires obtained by FACS sorting could include abundant clonotypes that entered as contaminants from the bulk population. The appearance of a small share of clonotypes in both CD4 and CD8 compartments was observed.

Making TCR cDNA involved 5'RACE template switching, which added UMIs and a universal primer site. TCRdb redid the calling of the 5' RACE reads with MiXCR, one entry per CDR3 protein. In the table there are roughly 300,000 distinct CDR3 sequences, roughly 7.5% of which are singletons. This sequence joins TRBV6-1 and TRBJ1-3; D is unclear. The clonotype comes from a man younger than 35 who received the YFV17D yellow fever vaccine. The specimen comprised PBMCs, sampled about 49 days after the first yellow fever vaccination. The CDR3 DNA reads as TGTGCCAGCAGGGCACGGAGCTCTGGAAACACCATATATTTT. It yields the protein CASRARSSGNTIYF.